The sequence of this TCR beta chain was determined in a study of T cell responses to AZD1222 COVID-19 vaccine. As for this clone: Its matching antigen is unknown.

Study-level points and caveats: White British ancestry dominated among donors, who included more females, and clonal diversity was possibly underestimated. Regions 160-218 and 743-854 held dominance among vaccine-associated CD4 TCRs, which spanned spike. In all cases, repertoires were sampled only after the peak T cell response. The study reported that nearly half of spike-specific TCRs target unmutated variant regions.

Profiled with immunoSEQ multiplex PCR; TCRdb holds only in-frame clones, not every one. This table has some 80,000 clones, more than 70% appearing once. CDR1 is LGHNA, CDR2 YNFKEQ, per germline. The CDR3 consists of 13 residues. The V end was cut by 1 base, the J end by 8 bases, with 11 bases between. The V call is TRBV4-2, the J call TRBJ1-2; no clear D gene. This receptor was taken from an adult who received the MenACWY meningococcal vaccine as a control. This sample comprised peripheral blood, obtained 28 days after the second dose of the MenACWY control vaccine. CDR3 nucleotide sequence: TGTGCCAGCAGCCAAGCCTCCGAGCCCGGCTACACCTTC. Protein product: CASSQASEPGYTF.